One T cell receptor (beta chain) is described in this entry. What it binds is unknown. These data originate in a study of cytomegalovirus exposure and HLA in healthy donors. Study-level background: About 85 million unique TCR sequences came from HLA-typed donors in an early release.

Both 60 Vbeta primers and 13 Jbeta primers went into the PCR. Repertoires were generated with immunoSEQ multiplex PCR, while TCRdb's copy carries only in-frame clones and drops some. The profile covers 100,000 to 120,000 clones, with roughly 15% appearing a single time and roughly 0.8% taken by the ten largest. Study outcomes and limitations: In vitro testing confirmed a few CMV-associated chains as specific for CMV antigens. In a later analysis, V- and J-gene trimming of beta chains associated with a DCLRE1C missense variant, replicated independently.

This CDR3 is built from 15 residues. The germline gives CDR1 SGHTA, CDR2 FQGNSA. V lost 5 bases, J lost 6 bases, and 8 bases stayed unmatched. The chain uses TRBV7-2 and TRBJ2-7, with 12 bases fitting TRBD2. The sample comprised PBMCs. The TCR sequence derives from a female donor in good health and CMV-seronegative. CDR3 loop: CASSVRLAGVGEQYF. The CDR3 region has the DNA TGTGCCAGCAGCGTACGACTAGCGGGAGTAGGCGAGCAGTACTTC.